This TCR beta chain was identified in a study of human T cells and chemical hapten exposure. Study-level information: Slight differences in pooled library volume were the main source of varying TCR yields across samples.

The time point was: healthy volunteer bleed at 6 weeks. Unfractionated whole blood served as the source for total RNA extraction. This clonotype was counted a few times. The library tagged each cDNA molecule with unique molecular identifiers. Original processing notes: Counts of TCRs in each sample centred on a median of around 99,000 and extended from around 24,000 to 710,000. Via MiXCR, TCRdb re-called the RACE reads, giving one row per CDR3 protein. These V and J calls are TCRdb output, not the study's own analysis. The sample has approximately 84,000 distinct CDR3 sequences, approximately 8.6% seen once. The clonotype comes from a male donor in good health. Some clones in this sample may be carry-over from other donors' samples. The sample consisted of whole blood.

CDR3 bases: TGTGCCAGCAGCCGTCAACAAGGGGAGACCCAGTACTTC. As protein: CASSRQQGETQYF. The V and J genes are TRBV6-6 and TRBJ2-5; D not certain. This CDR3 spans 13 amino acids. The germline V gene has CDR1 MNHNY and CDR2 SVGAGI (reference sequence). With 6 bases removed from V and 5 bases from J, the gap between germline ends came to 13 bases.